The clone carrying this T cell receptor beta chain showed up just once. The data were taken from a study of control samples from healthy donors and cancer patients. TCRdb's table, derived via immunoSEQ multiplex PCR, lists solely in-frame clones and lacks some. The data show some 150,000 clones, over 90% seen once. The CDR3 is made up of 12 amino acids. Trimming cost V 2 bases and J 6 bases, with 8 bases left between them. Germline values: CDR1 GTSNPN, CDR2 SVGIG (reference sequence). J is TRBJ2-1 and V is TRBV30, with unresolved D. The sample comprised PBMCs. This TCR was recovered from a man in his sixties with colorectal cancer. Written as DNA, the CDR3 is TGTGCCTGGAGTCGGAACCCCAATGAGCAGTTCTTC. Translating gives CAWSRNPNEQFF.